This T cell receptor beta chain was obtained from a study of blood T cells in healthy people across ages (dated by TCRdb to between 2014 and 2016). With respect to the entire study: In model experiments, roughly one uniquely barcoded TCR beta cDNA molecule per two T cells was captured by template switching. The donors were divided into four age groups: young (average around 16 years), middle-aged (about 41), aged (around 59) and long-lived (roughly 88). To track age-related changes in TCR beta repertoire diversity, the study relied on deep sequencing normalized with unique cDNA molecular identifiers. To avoid experimental bias, donors of different ages were spread randomly across the sequencing lanes. The study analyzed two additional independent replicas of 1 million unique cDNA reads from the same blood draw for two donors, one aged 18 to 29 and one aged 80 or older.

What the study reported, not specific to this receptor: Compared with the aged group, more naive CD4+ T cells, fewer expanded clones and increased TCR diversity were shown by the long-lived group, suggesting age selection. Total diversity estimates from one million sequenced T cells were considered lower bounds and underestimates. A strong correlation was found between observed TCR beta diversity and the percentage of naive T cells measured by flow cytometry. Observed TCR beta diversity per million T cells fell roughly linearly with age, and a significant reduction was already apparent by age around 40. Because profiling used bulk unsorted PBMCs, naive and antigen-experienced compartments could not be compared conclusively. Because donor CMV infection status was unknown, age-related changes in expanded clonotypes were potentially confounded.

Reading the germline V gene (reference sequence) gives CDR1 MNHNY and CDR2 SVGAGI. The CDR3 spans 13 residues, from the cysteine through the phenylalanine. CDR3 DNA is the only sequence kept; it has 39 bases, read in frame from the first base. The V and J ends are trimmed by 5 bases and 7 bases, leaving 14 bases between them. The library came from 5' RACE. A second PCR of about 6 to 12 cycles was performed with a sample-barcoded 5' primer and a J-beta primer mix. A unique molecular identifier was introduced onto each TCR beta cDNA molecule by a template-switch 5' adaptor carrying 12 random nucleotides. At least 2.5 million CDR3-containing paired-end reads were obtained from each sample. First-strand cDNA was synthesized from all RNA with the Mint cDNA synthesis kit, primed by a TRBC-specific oligonucleotide. All cDNA was treated with uracil-DNA glycosylase and then went through a first 18-cycle PCR with the universal primers M1SS and BC2_uni_R. The authors' analysis ran thus. Each sample was normalized by randomly selecting 1 million high-quality reads, each carrying a distinct molecular identifier. Reads with shared molecular identifiers were discarded instead of being binned into consensus sequences. CDR3 identification, clonotype clustering and error correction used MiTCR with a Q25 quality threshold and the strictest error-elimination algorithm. A nonparametric unseen species model with Euler transformation was used to estimate a lower bound on total TCR beta diversity. The public reads were run again by TCRdb, first through fastp at Q25 and then through MiXCR, and only productive beta chains were kept. Duplicate CDR3 protein sequences are folded into a single record with the most common DNA and genes. In this record, the V and J calls reflect TCRdb's handling and not the investigators' own analysis. The sample table records 1,800,000 or so distinct CDR3 sequences; approximately 40% of these occur just once. The top ten hold roughly 23% of the sample.

This clonotype was seen only a few times. It has no known antigen specificity. There are no base qualities to consult, and no much larger clone falls within one base. Donors were 35 to 40 systemically healthy Caucasian individuals from Russia aged 6 to 90 years. Each donor gave 8 to 10 milliliters of peripheral blood, collected into EDTA-treated Vacutainer tubes. Ficoll-Paque density-gradient centrifugation was used to isolate PBMCs, with at least 7 million obtained per sample. Total RNA, at least 5 micrograms per sample, was extracted from PBMCs with Trizol reagent. Naive CD45RAhigh/CD27high T cell percentages were measured by flow cytometry on a PBMC aliquot from every donor.

The TCR comes from a human donor in good health. This receptor chain uses TRBV6-6 and TRBJ2-5; a tentative D call is TRBD2 (6 bases match). The sample comprised blood. The bases are TGTGCCAGCAGTGAGGAGGGAGTGCTGACCCAGTACTTC. This codes for CASSEEGVLTQYF.